This TCR beta chain was recovered during a study of Graves' ophthalmopathy and Graves' hyperthyroidism. Whole-study context: Peripheral blood collection took place at initial diagnosis, before any treatment.

Amplified material comprised TCR beta CDR3 regions derived from RNA transcripts. RT-PCR in the first round used HTBI primers; a second-round multiplex PCR followed. In TCRdb, the multiplex PCR reads were re-called with MiXCR into one record per CDR3 protein. Of about 700,000 distinct CDR3 sequences listed, 40% are singletons. The ends were cut back, 7 bases at V and 1 base at J, with 13 bases in the middle. The CDR3 is 13 amino acids. Germline CDR1 and CDR2: DFQATT and SNEGSKA (reference sequence). The source of this sequence is an adult man with Graves' ophthalmopathy. The V and J genes are TRBV20-1 and TRBJ1-1; the D is unclear. Sequenced material: peripheral blood. CDR3 DNA sequence: TGCAGTGGATTCGGGCGGACGAACACTGAAGCTTTCTTT. Residues: CSGFGRTNTEAFF.